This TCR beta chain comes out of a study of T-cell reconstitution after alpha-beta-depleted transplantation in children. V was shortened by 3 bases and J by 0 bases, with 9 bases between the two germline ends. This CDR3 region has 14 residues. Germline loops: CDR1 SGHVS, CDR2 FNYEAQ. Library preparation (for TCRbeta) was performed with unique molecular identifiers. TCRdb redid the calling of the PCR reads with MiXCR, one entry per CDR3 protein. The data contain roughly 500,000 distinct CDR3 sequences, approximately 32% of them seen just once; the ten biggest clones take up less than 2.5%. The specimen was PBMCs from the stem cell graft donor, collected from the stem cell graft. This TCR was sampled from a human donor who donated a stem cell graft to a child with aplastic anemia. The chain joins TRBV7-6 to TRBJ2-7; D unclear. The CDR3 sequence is CASSLATASYEQYF. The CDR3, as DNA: TGTGCCAGCAGCTTGGCTACTGCCTCCTACGAGCAGTACTTC.